This record looks at one T cell receptor (beta chain) sequence and its context. Data came from immunoSEQ multiplex PCR; TCRdb stores just in-frame clones and leaves some out. The profile shows over 2 million clones, about 95% of them singletons. This specimen comes from a study of shared clonotypes between healthy human individuals. Naive-designated CD8 cells lacked CD45RO, were positively enriched for CCR7, and omitted terminally differentiated effector memory CD45RA+ cells. The germline CDR1 and CDR2 sequences are GTSNPN and SVGIG (reference sequence). Trimming took 1 base from V and 3 from J, leaving 13 bases between them. The CDR3 sequence is 14 residues long.

Input material: naive CD8+ T cells sorted from blood. The chain joins TRBV30 to TRBJ2-7; D is unresolved. This TCR was sampled from a man in his late teens or twenties in good health. The CDR3 DNA follows: TGTGCCTGGAGTGATCAGGATCTGGGCTACGAGCAGTACTTC. Translated: CAWSDQDLGYEQYF.